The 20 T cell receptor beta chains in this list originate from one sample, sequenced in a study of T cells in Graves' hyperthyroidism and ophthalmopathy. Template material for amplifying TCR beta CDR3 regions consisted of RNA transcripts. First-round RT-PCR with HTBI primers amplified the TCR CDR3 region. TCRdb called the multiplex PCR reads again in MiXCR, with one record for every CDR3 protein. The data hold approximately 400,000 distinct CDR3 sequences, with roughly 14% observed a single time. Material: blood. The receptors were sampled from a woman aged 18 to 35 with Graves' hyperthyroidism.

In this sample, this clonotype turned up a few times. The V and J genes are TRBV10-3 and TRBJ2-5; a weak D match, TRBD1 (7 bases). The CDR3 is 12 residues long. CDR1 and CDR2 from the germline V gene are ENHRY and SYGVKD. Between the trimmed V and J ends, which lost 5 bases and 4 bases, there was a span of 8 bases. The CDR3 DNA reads TGTGCCATCAGTCAGGGGGGAGAGACCCAGTACTTC. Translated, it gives CAISQGGETQYF.

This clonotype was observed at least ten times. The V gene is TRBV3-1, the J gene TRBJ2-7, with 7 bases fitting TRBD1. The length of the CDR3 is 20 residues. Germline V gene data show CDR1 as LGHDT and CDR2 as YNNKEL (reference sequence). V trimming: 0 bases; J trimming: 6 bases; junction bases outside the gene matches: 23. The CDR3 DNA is TGTGCCAGCAGCCAAGACTTTCGCAGGGGGTCACCGGGACCCGCGGGCGAGCAGTACTTC. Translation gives CASSQDFRRGSPGPAGEQYF.

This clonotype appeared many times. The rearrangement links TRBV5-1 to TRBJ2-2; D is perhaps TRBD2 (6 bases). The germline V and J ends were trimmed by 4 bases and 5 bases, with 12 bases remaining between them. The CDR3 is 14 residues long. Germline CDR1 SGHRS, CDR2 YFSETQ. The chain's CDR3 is CASSKTSSTGELFF. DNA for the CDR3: TGCGCCAGCAGCAAGACTAGTTCGACCGGGGAGCTGTTTTTT.

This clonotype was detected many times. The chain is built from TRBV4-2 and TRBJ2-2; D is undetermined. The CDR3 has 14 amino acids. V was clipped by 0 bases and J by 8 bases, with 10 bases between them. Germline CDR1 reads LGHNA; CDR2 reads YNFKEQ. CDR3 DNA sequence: TGTGCCAGCAGCCAAGATTTTGGGTCAGGGGAGCTGTTTTTT. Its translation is CASSQDFGSGELFF.

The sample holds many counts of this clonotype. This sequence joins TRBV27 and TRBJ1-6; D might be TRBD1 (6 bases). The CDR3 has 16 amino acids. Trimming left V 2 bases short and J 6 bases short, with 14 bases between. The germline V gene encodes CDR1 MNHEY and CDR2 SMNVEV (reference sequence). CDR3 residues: CASSLALQGGNSPLHF. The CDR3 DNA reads TGTGCCAGCAGTTTAGCTCTACAGGGAGGTAATTCACCCCTCCACTTT.

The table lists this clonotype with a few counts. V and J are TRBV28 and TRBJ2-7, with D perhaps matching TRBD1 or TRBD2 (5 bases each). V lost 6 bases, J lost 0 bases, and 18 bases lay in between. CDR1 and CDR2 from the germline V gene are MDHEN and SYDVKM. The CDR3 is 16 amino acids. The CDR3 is CASSKNYRGGSYEQYF. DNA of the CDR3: TGTGCCAGCAGCAAGAACTACCGGGGCGGCTCCTACGAGCAGTACTTC. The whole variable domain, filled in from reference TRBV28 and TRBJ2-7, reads DVKVTQSSRYLVKRTGEKVFLECVQDMDHENMFWYRQDPGLGLRLIYFSYDVKMKEKGDIPEGYSVSREKKERFSLILESASTNQTSMYLCASSKNYRGGSYEQYFGPGTRLTVT.

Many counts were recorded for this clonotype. The CDR3 nucleotides are TGTGCCAGCAGTTCAAGAGAGTTAGCGGGTTCCACAGATACGCAGTATTTT. Translating it yields CASSSRELAGSTDTQYF. The chain carries TRBV3-1 and TRBJ2-3, with TRBD2 identical over 7 bases. With V trimmed by 6 bases and J by 2 bases, 14 bases remained unmatched. The germline gives CDR1 LGHDT, CDR2 YNNKEL (reference sequence). The CDR3 spans 17 residues.

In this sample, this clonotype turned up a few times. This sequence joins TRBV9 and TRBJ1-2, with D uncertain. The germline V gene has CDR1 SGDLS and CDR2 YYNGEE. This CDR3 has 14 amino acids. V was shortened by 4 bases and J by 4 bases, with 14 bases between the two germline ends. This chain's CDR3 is CASSSVGSVYGYTF. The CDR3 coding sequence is TGTGCCAGCAGCTCTGTAGGGTCGGTCTATGGCTACACCTTC. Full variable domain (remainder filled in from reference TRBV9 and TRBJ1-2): DSGVTQTPKHLITATGQRVTLRCSPRSGDLSVYWYQQSLDQGLQFLIQYYNGEERAKGNILERFSAQQFPDLHSELNLSSLELGDSALYFCASSSVGSVYGYTFGSGTRLTVV.

For the CDR3, the DNA is TGTGCCAGCAGTCCGACCATCTACGAGCAGTACTTC. Translation: CASSPTIYEQYF. The V gene is TRBV6-2 or TRBV6-3, the J gene TRBJ2-7; no reliable D call. Per the germline V gene, CDR1 is MNHEY and CDR2 is SVGEGT. This CDR3 has 12 amino acids. The germline V and J ends were trimmed by 5 bases and 3 bases, with 8 bases remaining between them.

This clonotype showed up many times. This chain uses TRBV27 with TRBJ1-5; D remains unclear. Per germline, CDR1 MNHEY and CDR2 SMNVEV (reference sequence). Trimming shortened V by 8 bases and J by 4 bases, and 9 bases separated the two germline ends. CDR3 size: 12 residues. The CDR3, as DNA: TGTGCCAGCGGTACGGGAAATCAGCCCCAGCATTTT. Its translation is CASGTGNQPQHF.

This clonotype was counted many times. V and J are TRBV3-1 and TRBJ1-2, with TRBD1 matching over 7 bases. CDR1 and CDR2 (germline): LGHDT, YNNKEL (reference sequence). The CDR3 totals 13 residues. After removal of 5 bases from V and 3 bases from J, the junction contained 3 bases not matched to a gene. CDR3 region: CASSSQGHYGYTF. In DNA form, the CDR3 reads TGTGCCAGCAGCTCACAGGGGCACTATGGCTACACCTTC.

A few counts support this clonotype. CDR3: CAVLAGDTEAFF. CDR3 DNA sequence: TGTGCCGTGTTGGCGGGGGACACTGAAGCTTTCTTT. V gene TRBV6-1 combines with J gene TRBJ1-1; D possibly corresponds to TRBD1 (5 bases). Germline V gives CDR1 MNHNS, CDR2 SASEGT. Trimming shortened V by 11 bases and J by 3 bases, and 13 bases separated the two germline ends. The CDR3 is made up of 12 amino acids.

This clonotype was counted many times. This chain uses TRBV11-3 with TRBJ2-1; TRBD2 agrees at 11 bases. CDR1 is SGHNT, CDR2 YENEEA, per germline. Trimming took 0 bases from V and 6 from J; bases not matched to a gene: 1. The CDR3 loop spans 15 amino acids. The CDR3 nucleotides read TGTGCCAGCAGCTTAGAAGGACTAGCGGGCAATGAGCAGTTCTTC. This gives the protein CASSLEGLAGNEQFF.

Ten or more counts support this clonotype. CDR3 nucleotide sequence: TGTGCCAGCAGCGACAGGGAAGAGACCCAGTACTTC. Translating gives CASSDREETQYF. The rearrangement joins TRBV11-3 to TRBJ2-5; 7 bases are a match to TRBD1. The germline V gene encodes CDR1 SGHNT and CDR2 YENEEA. The CDR3 consists of 12 residues. V was clipped by 5 bases and J by 3 bases; unmatched bases: 0.

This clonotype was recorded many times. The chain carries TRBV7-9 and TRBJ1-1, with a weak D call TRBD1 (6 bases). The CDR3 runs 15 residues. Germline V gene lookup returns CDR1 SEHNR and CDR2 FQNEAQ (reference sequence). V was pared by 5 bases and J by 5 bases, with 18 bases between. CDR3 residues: CASSPHTGLDTEAFF. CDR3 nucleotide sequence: TGTGCCAGCAGCCCCCACACAGGGCTTGATACTGAAGCTTTCTTT.

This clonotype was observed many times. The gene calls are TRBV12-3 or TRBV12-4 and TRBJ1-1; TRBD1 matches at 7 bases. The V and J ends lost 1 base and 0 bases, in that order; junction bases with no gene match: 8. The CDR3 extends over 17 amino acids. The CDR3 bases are TGTGCCAGCAGTTTAGACGTCACAGGGGCACTGAACACTGAAGCTTTCTTT. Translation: CASSLDVTGALNTEAFF.

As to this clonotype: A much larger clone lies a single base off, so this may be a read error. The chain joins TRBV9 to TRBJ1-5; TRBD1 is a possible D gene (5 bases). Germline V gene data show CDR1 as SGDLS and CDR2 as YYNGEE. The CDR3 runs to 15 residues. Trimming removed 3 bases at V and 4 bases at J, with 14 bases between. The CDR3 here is CASSADGALNQPQHF. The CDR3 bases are TGTGCCAGCAGCGCTGATGGGGCCCTTAATCAGCCCCAGCATTTT.

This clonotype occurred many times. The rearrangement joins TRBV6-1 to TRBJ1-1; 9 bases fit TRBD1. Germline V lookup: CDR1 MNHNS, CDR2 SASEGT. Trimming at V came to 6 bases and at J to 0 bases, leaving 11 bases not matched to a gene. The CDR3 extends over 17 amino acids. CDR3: CASRRWLQGAMNTEAFF. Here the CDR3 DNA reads TGTGCCAGCAGGAGGTGGTTACAGGGGGCAATGAACACTGAAGCTTTCTTT.

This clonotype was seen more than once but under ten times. The CDR3 is CASSNPLRRGQKVYGYTF. CDR3 coding DNA: TGTGCCAGCAGTAACCCCCTCCGTCGGGGGCAGAAGGTCTATGGCTACACCTTC. The chain joins TRBV6-2 or TRBV6-3 to TRBJ1-2; a weak D match, TRBD1 (6 bases). The CDR3 extends over 18 amino acids. Per germline, CDR1 MNHEY and CDR2 SVGEGT. V was pared by 5 bases and J by 4 bases, with 26 bases between.

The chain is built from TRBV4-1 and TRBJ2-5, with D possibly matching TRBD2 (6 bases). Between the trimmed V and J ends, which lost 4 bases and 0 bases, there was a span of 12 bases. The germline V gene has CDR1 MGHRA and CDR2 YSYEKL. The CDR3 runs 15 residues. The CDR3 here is CASSPLGGYQETQYF. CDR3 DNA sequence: TGCGCCAGCAGCCCCCTGGGGGGTTACCAAGAGACCCAGTACTTC.